The 4 T cell receptor beta chains reported below all come from one sample, sequenced in a study of cytomegalovirus exposure and HLA in healthy donors. Measured with immunoSEQ multiplex PCR; TCRdb has only the in-frame clones, and not every one. There are approximately 100,000 clones in the sample; approximately 88% occur only once, and roughly 3.9% lies in the top ten. The source material was PBMCs. The receptor source for this set is a woman aged 25 to 39 in good health and CMV-seronegative.

This chain uses TRBV15 with TRBJ1-3; D remains ambiguous. Germline loops: CDR1 LNHNV, CDR2 YYDKDF (reference sequence). V lost 0 bases to trimming and J lost 4 bases, with 7 bases between them. CDR3 length: 14 amino acids. The CDR3 protein is CATSRDIQGNTIYF. The CDR3 nucleotides read TGTGCCACCAGCAGAGATATCCAGGGAAACACCATATATTTT.

The chain links TRBV19 to TRBJ1-3; no clear D. Germline V lookup: CDR1 LNHDA, CDR2 SQIVND (reference sequence). This CDR3 spans 14 amino acids. V lost 7 bases and J 4 bases, leaving 14 bases between the germline ends. The CDR3: CASTGSVRGNTIYF. The CDR3 DNA sequence: TGTGCCAGTACGGGGTCGGTTAGGGGAAACACCATATATTTT.

This clone showed up just a few times. This rearrangement joins TRBV19 to TRBJ2-5; D not certain. CDR3 length: 13 amino acids. Trimming took off 10 bases at V and 0 bases at J, with 12 bases between the two ends. Per the germline V gene, CDR1 is LNHDA and CDR2 is SQIVND (reference sequence). DNA for the CDR3: TGTGCCACCTCCCGAGGCGACCAAGAGACCCAGTACTTC. This encodes CATSRGDQETQYF.

V gene TRBV4-2 combines with J gene TRBJ2-5; 8 bases fit TRBD2. This CDR3 has 15 amino acids. Germline-derived CDR1 and CDR2 are LGHNA and YNFKEQ. J gave up 5 bases and V 8 bases, and 13 bases lay outside the gene matches. The CDR3 DNA reads TGTGCCAGCGCCTCGTCGGCGGGGGGCCGGGAGACCCAGTACTTC. Protein: CASASSAGGRETQYF.